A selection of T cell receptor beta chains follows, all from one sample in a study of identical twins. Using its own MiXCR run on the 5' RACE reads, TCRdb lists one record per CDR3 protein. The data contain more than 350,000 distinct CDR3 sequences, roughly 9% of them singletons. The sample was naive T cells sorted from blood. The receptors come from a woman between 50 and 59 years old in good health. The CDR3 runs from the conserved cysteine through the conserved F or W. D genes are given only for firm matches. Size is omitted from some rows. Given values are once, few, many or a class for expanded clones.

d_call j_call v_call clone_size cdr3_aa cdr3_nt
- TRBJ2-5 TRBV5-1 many CASSLGTPGVGVTQYF TGCGCCAGCAGCTTAGGGACACCCGGTGTAGGGGTGACCCAGTACTTC
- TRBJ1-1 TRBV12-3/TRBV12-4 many CASSRHGTEAFF TGTGCCAGCAGCCGACATGGCACTGAAGCTTTCTTT
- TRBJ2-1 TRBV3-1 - CASSQDEGTYNEQFF TGTGCCAGCAGCCAAGACGAGGGAACCTACAATGAGCAGTTCTTC
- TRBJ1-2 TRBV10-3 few CAISSELSGGGYTF TGTGCCATCAGCAGCGAGCTCTCGGGTGGCGGCTACACCTTC
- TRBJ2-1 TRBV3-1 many CASSPSLQGSYNEQFF TGTGCCAGCAGCCCTTCCCTACAGGGATCCTACAATGAGCAGTTCTTC
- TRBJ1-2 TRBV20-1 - CSASRGSSGYTF TGCAGTGCTAGCAGGGGATCGTCGGGCTACACCTTC
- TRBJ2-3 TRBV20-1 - CSRGGADTQYF TGCAGTCGTGGGGGCGCAGATACGCAGTATTTT
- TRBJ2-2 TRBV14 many CASSQGNTGELFF TGTGCCAGCAGCCAAGGGAACACCGGGGAGCTGTTTTTT
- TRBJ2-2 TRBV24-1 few CATRPGAKTGELFF TGTGCCACCAGGCCGGGGGCGAAAACCGGGGAGCTGTTTTTT
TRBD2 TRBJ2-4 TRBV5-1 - CASSRTLGGSGRAERDIQYF TGCGCCAGCAGCCGTACTTTGGGTGGTAGCGGGAGGGCCGAAAGGGACATTCAGTACTTC
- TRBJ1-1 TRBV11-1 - CASSLNPQGTEAFF TGTGCCAGCAGCTTAAATCCACAGGGCACTGAAGCTTTCTTT
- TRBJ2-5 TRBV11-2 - CASSSARDHSSMETQYF TGTGCCAGCAGCTCGGCAAGGGATCACTCCTCAATGGAGACCCAGTACTTC
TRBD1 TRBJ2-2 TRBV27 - CASSFGQGGTGELFF TGTGCCAGCAGTTTCGGACAGGGCGGCACCGGGGAGCTGTTTTTT
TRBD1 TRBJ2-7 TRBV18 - CASSPRQGIYEQYF TGTGCCAGCTCTCCCAGACAGGGAATTTACGAGCAGTACTTC
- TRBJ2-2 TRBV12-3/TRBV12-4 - CASSLVQPGELFF TGTGCCAGCAGTTTAGTTCAGCCCGGGGAGCTGTTTTTT
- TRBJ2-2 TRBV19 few CAVRGRGGELFF TGTGCCGTCCGGGGGCGAGGCGGGGAGCTGTTTTTT
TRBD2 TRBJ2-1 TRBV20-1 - CSASAPDRGATLAGGHEQFF TGCAGTGCTAGCGCCCCCGATAGGGGCGCGACCCTAGCGGGAGGCCATGAGCAGTTCTTC
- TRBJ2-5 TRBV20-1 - CSARDPDSNQETQYF TGCAGTGCTAGAGATCCTGACAGCAACCAAGAGACCCAGTACTTC
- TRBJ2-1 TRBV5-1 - CASSLVARTDNEQFF TGCGCCAGCAGCTTGGTGGCACGTACGGACAATGAGCAGTTCTTC
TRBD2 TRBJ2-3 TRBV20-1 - CSASGTSGSLPDTQYF TGCAGTGCTAGTGGGACTAGCGGGAGTTTGCCAGATACGCAGTATTTT
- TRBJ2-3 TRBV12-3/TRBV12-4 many CASSSTAGAFLTDTQYF TGTGCCAGCAGTTCAACGGCGGGTGCCTTTCTCACAGATACGCAGTATTTT
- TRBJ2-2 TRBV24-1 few CATSGQLTGELFF TGTGCCACCAGTGGCCAGCTCACCGGGGAGCTGTTTTTT
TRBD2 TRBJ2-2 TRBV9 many CASSVEVGGANTGELFF TGTGCCAGCAGCGTAGAGGTGGGAGGGGCGAACACCGGGGAGCTGTTTTTT
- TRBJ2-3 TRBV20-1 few CSASQGGGDTQYF TGCAGTGCTAGTCAGGGGGGAGGAGATACGCAGTATTTT
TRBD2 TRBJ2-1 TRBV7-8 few CASSRDAGGNEQFF TGTGCCAGCAGCCGCGATGCGGGGGGCAATGAGCAGTTCTTC
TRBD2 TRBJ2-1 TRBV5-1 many CASTPGLAQDNEQFF TGCGCCAGCACCCCGGGACTAGCGCAGGACAATGAGCAGTTCTTC
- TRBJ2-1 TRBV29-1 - CSAPRDFSYNEQFF TGCAGCGCCCCGCGGGACTTCTCCTACAATGAGCAGTTCTTC
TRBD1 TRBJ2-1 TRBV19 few CASSTGGGSTYNEQFF TGTGCCAGTAGTACAGGGGGCGGTTCCACCTACAATGAGCAGTTCTTC
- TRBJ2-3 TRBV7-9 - CASSSPWGRADTQYF TGTGCCAGCAGCTCCCCTTGGGGTAGGGCAGATACGCAGTATTTT
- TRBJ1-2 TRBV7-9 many CASSPSSARSTGYTF TGTGCCAGCAGCCCCTCTTCGGCGAGGAGCACGGGCTACACCTTC
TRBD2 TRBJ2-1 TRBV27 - CASGFLAVLYNEQFF TGTGCCAGCGGTTTCCTAGCGGTCCTCTACAATGAGCAGTTCTTC
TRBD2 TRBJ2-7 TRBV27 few CASRGTSRISYEQYF TGTGCCAGCAGAGGGACTAGCCGTATCTCCTACGAGCAGTACTTC
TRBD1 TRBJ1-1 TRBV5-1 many CASSRQGKTEAFF TGCGCCAGCAGCCGACAGGGTAAGACTGAAGCTTTCTTT
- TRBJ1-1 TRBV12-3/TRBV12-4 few CASSLGLRDGRLF TGTGCCAGCAGTTTAGGACTCCGGGACGGGCGGCTCTTT
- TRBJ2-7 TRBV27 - CASSGGPLYEQYF TGTGCCAGCAGTGGGGGACCGCTCTACGAGCAGTACTTC
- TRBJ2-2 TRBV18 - CASSPKGFTGELFF TGTGCCAGCTCACCCAAGGGCTTCACCGGGGAGCTGTTTTTT
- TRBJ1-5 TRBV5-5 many CASSPMGLPVVNQPQHF TGTGCCAGCAGCCCGATGGGGCTCCCGGTGGTTAATCAGCCCCAGCATTTT
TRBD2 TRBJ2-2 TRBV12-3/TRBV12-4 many CASSLTSAGELFF TGTGCCAGCAGTTTAACTAGCGCCGGGGAGCTGTTTTTT
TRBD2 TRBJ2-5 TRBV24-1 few CATSEGLLQETQYF TGTGCCACCAGTGAGGGACTACTACAAGAGACCCAGTACTTC
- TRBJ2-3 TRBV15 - CATSRAGVSDTQYF TGTGCCACCAGCAGAGCGGGAGTGTCAGATACGCAGTATTTT
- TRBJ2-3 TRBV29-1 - CSVRTVLANTQYF TGCAGCGTACGGACAGTTTTGGCTAATACGCAGTATTTT
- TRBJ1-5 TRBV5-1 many CASSLDGGQYQPQHF TGCGCCAGCAGCTTGGACGGGGGGCAATATCAGCCCCAGCATTTT
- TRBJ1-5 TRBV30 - CAWSVLSGGQPQHF TGTGCCTGGAGTGTATTGAGTGGAGGTCAGCCCCAGCATTTT
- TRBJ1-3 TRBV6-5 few CASRGTGQDGNTIYF TGTGCCAGCAGGGGTACAGGGCAGGATGGAAACACCATATATTTT
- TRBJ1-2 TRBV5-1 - CASSLDGEFGASYTF TGCGCCAGCAGCTTGGATGGTGAGTTCGGAGCGAGCTACACCTTC
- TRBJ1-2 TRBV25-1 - CASSEFGNRGYTF TGTGCCAGCAGTGAATTTGGTAACCGTGGCTACACCTTC
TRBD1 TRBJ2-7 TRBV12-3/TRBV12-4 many CASRDRGLEQYF TGTGCCAGCAGGGACAGGGGGCTCGAGCAGTACTTC
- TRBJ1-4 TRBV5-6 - CASSSPYTGRGTNEKLFF TGTGCCAGCAGCTCGCCTTACACAGGGCGCGGCACTAATGAAAAACTGTTTTTT
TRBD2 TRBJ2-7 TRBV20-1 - CSAGGTSGRSQQYF TGCAGTGCTGGGGGGACTAGCGGGAGGAGCCAGCAGTACTTC
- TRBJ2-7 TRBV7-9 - CASSLKDEQYF TGTGCCAGCAGCTTAAAGGACGAGCAGTACTTC
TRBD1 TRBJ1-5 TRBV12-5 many CASGLLTGTVSSSNQPQHF TGTGCTAGTGGTTTGTTGACCGGGACAGTTTCCTCTAGCAATCAGCCCCAGCATTTT
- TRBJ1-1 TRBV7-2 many CASSLQGLNTEAFF TGTGCCAGCAGCTTACAGGGGTTGAACACTGAAGCTTTCTTT
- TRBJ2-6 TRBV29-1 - CSVEASPGANVLTF TGCAGCGTTGAGGCTAGCCCTGGGGCCAACGTCCTGACTTTC
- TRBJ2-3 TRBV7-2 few CASSSGTPPNTQYF TGTGCCAGCAGCTCCGGGACTCCACCAAATACGCAGTATTTT
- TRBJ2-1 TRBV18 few CASSKSRNEQFF TGTGCCAGCTCCAAGAGTCGGAATGAGCAGTTCTTC
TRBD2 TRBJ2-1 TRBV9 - CASSVPSGGTSGYNEQFF TGTGCCAGCAGCGTTCCCTCGGGGGGGACTAGCGGTTACAATGAGCAGTTCTTC
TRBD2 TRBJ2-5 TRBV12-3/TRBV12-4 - CASRDGTSGSEHQETQYF TGTGCCAGCAGGGATGGGACTAGCGGGAGTGAACACCAAGAGACCCAGTACTTC
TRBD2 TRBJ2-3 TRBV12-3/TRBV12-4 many CASSLGLAGGTHTQYF TGTGCCAGCAGTTTAGGACTAGCGGGAGGTACGCATACGCAGTATTTT
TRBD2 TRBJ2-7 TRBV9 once CASSPLAGSSYEQYF TGTGCCAGCAGCCCCCTAGCGGGAAGCTCCTACGAGCAGTACTTC
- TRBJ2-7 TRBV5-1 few CASRLQGSWEQYF TGCGCCAGCAGACTCCAGGGTTCGTGGGAGCAGTACTTC